One T cell receptor beta chain is described in this entry. As yet, its antigen is unknown. These data belong to a study of cytomegalovirus exposure and HLA in healthy donors. Study observations and caveats: Earlier analysis looked at TCR beta V segments, and most were productive about 90% or about 30% of the time.

The primer mix had 60 Vbeta and 13 Jbeta primers. Sequenced by immunoSEQ multiplex PCR; TCRdb stores in-frame clones only, minus some. Of 95,000 to 130,000 clones in the sample, roughly 9.9% were seen once. CDR3 length: 14 amino acids. Germline CDR1 LNHNV, CDR2 YYDKDF (reference sequence). After removal of 4 bases from V and 8 bases from J, the junction contained 5 bases not matched to a gene. Sequencing was done on a sample of PBMCs. The V gene is TRBV15, the J gene TRBJ1-4; 9 nucleotides match TRBD1. This receptor was obtained from a young man in good health and CMV-seronegative. For the CDR3, the DNA is TGTGCCACCAGCACCCCGACAGGGGGGGAAAAACTGTTTTTT. Its protein is CATSTPTGGEKLFF. The full variable domain, in which reference TRBV15 and TRBJ1-4 provide the parts outside the CDR3, is DAMVIQNPRYQVTQFGKPVTLSCSQTLNHNVMYWYQQKSSQAPKLLFHYYDKDFNNEADTPDNFQSRRPNTSFCFLDIRSPGLGDTAMYLCATSTPTGGEKLFFGSGTQLSVL.